This TCR beta chain was captured by sequencing in a study of T-cell memory formation after mild COVID-19. The overall study: Clusters were largely donor specific.

Details on this clonotype: Its matching antigen is unknown.

This CDR3 is 14 amino acids long. V dropped 4 bases and J dropped 2 bases, with 11 bases sitting between them. TCRdb re-analysed the 5' RACE reads in MiXCR, keeping a single row per CDR3 protein. This table has some 180,000 distinct CDR3 sequences, approximately 18% appearing once. Study conclusions and caveats: Unconfirmed was the SARS-CoV-2 specificity of second-wave clones that peaked on day 37. Cross-reactive memory appears to have joined, as suggested by some responding clones showing up in pre-infection memory.

The chain has TRBV12-3 or TRBV12-4 and TRBJ2-5; D remains unclear. Sequenced material: PBMCs or a T cell subset sorted from them (not recorded which). The sequence came from a man aged 18 to 30 who had mild COVID-19 (a few samples of this study predate the infection). Cell type and time point are not known. CDR3 coding DNA: TGTGCCAGCAGTTCAAGGGCTATACAAGAGACCCAGTACTTC. This sequence encodes CASSSRAIQETQYF.